This T cell receptor (beta chain) was obtained from a study of blood T cells in healthy people across ages. This clonotype was detected only a few times. Between the trimmed V and J ends, which lost 10 bases and 0 bases, there was a span of 10 bases. CDR3 length: 13 amino acids. Germline V gene lookup returns CDR1 MDHEN and CDR2 SYDVKM. With a J-beta primer mix and a sample-barcoded 5' primer, a second PCR ran 7 to 11 cycles. TCRdb redid the calling of the 5' RACE reads with MiXCR, one entry per CDR3 protein. The sample has some 760,000 distinct CDR3 sequences; 20% to 30% are singletons. The same sample was also studied in work on T cells of mothers and their children.

Material: blood. The chain uses TRBV28 and TRBJ2-4; D gene uncertain. The sequence was collected from a boy aged 5-17 years in good health. This CDR3 is CATAELAKNIQYF. DNA of the CDR3: TGTGCCACCGCCGAGCTAGCCAAAAACATTCAGTACTTC.